These 23 T cell receptor beta chains came from one sample sequenced in a study of cytomegalovirus exposure and HLA in healthy donors. Researchers ran the PCR with 60 Vbeta and 13 Jbeta primers. Clones were sequenced by immunoSEQ multiplex PCR, and TCRdb holds only the in-frame ones, with some missing. The table has approximately 100,000 clones, approximately 80% seen once; the top ten hold roughly 4.9%. Material for sequencing was PBMCs. The receptors here all came from a woman aged 18 to 35 in good health and CMV-seropositive.

This chain connects TRBV2 to TRBJ2-7, with TRBD2 as a possible D gene (6 bases). CDR1 is SNHLY and CDR2 is FYNNEI in the germline V gene. The V gene lost 6 bases and the J gene lost 3 bases, with 15 bases spanning the gap. This CDR3 is 14 amino acids long. CDR3 in DNA: TGTGCCAGCAGCCGAAATCAGGGAGGCTACGAGCAGTACTTC. Residues: CASSRNQGGYEQYF.

The CDR3 coding sequence is TGTGCCAGCAGCGTCGGACTAGCGGGAAATGAGCAGTTCTTC. Its translation is CASSVGLAGNEQFF. The chain combines TRBV6-1 with TRBJ2-1, with TRBD2 identical over 12 bases. CDR1 is MNHNS, CDR2 SASEGT, per germline. The CDR3 contains 14 residues. V lost 6 bases and J lost 7; bases outside the gene matches: 4.

The genes are TRBV10-3 and TRBJ1-2; D perhaps matches TRBD1 (6 bases). This CDR3 has 16 amino acids. Trimming took 4 bases from V and 4 from J, leaving 19 bases between them. The germline CDR1 and CDR2 sequences are ENHRY and SYGVKD. The DNA of the CDR3 is TGTGCCATCAGTGCTGGGACAAGTTCCCTATCCTATGGCTACACCTTC. It translates to CAISAGTSSLSYGYTF.

The rearrangement uses TRBV10-3 and TRBJ2-6, with TRBD2 as a possible D gene (5 bases). Germline CDR1 and CDR2: ENHRY and SYGVKD. The CDR3 runs to 16 residues. The germline V and J ends were trimmed by 8 bases and 0 bases, with 14 bases remaining between them. CDR3 in DNA: TGTGCCATCCGGGGTCCGAACCCCTCTGGGGCCAACGTCCTGACTTTC. Translation: CAIRGPNPSGANVLTF.

The chain uses TRBV19 and TRBJ2-1; D may be TRBD2 (5 bases). Per the germline V gene, CDR1 is LNHDA and CDR2 is SQIVND (reference sequence). V lost 5 bases and J lost 6, with 11 bases in between. The CDR3 is 13 residues long. CDR3 in DNA: TGTGCCAGTAGTTCCCCGGGGAGCAATGAGCAGTTCTTC. This translates into CASSSPGSNEQFF.

The chain joins TRBV15 to TRBJ2-7; the match to TRBD1 covers 9 bases. CDR3 length: 17 residues. Germline lookup yields CDR1 LNHNV and CDR2 YYDKDF (reference sequence). J gave up 4 bases and V 0 bases, and 10 bases lay outside the gene matches. In DNA form, the CDR3 reads TGTGCCACCAGCAGAGATCGAACGGACAGGGGAGGGTACGAGCAGTACTTC. This translates into CATSRDRTDRGGYEQYF.

The chain recombines TRBV7-2 with TRBJ2-3; 12 bases match TRBD2. Per the germline V gene, CDR1 is SGHTA and CDR2 is FQGNSA. Unmatched junction bases numbered 3, after V lost 5 bases and J lost 3 bases. The CDR3 loop spans 15 amino acids. CDR3 residues: CASSHGLAGTDTQYF. The DNA of the CDR3 is TGTGCCAGCAGCCACGGACTAGCGGGGACAGATACGCAGTATTTT.

The chain joins TRBV5-1 to TRBJ1-2; 9 bases align to TRBD1. The J segment lost 2 bases and the V segment lost 5 bases, leaving 7 bases of the junction unmatched. Germline V CDR1 and CDR2: SGHRS, YFSETQ. CDR3 length: 15 residues. CDR3 nucleotide sequence: TGCGCCAGCAGACCTCCGGGACAGGGAAACTATGGCTACACCTTC. Encoded protein: CASRPPGQGNYGYTF.

V and J are TRBV11-3 and TRBJ2-3; 14 bases match TRBD2. J was trimmed by 4 bases and V by 6 bases; bases with no gene match: 0. Germline CDR1 and CDR2: SGHNT and YENEEA. CDR3 length: 14 amino acids. The CDR3 DNA reads as TGTGCCAGCAGGGGACTAGCGGGAGCAGATACGCAGTATTTT. Residues: CASRGLAGADTQYF. Full variable domain (rest looked up from reference TRBV11-3 and TRBJ2-3): EAGVVQSPRYKIIEKKQPVAFWCNPISGHNTLYWYLQNLGQGPELLIRYENEEAVDDSQLPKDRFSAERLKGVDSTLKIQPAELGDSAVYLCASRGLAGADTQYFGPGTRLTVL.

In the case of this clone: Given the absence of the conserved phenylalanine or tryptophan at the CDR3 end, a read error is likely. The chain couples TRBV29-1 to TRBJ2-3; no definite D call. The V end lost 4 bases, the J end lost 3 bases, and 5 bases lay between the germline ends. Looked up from germline, CDR1 is SQVTM and CDR2 is ANQGSEA. The CDR3 is 11 residues long. The CDR3: CSVAETDTQYV. CDR3 in DNA: TGCAGCGTTGCGGAGACAGATACGCAGTATGTT.

This rearrangement joins TRBV6-1 to TRBJ2-3; perhaps TRBD2 as D (5 bases). V was shortened by 2 bases and J by 5 bases, with 11 bases between the two germline ends. This CDR3 contains 14 residues. Germline CDR1 is MNHNS and CDR2 is SASEGT. The CDR3 protein is CASSEPGGRDTQYF. The CDR3 DNA reads as TGTGCCAGCAGTGAACCAGGAGGAAGAGATACGCAGTATTTT.

DNA of the CDR3: TGTGCCAGCAGCTGGACTAGCGGGGACCAAGAGACCCAGTACTTC. It yields the protein CASSWTSGDQETQYF. The chain employs TRBV5-5 and TRBJ2-5, with 12 nucleotides matching TRBD2. The germline gives CDR1 SGHKS, CDR2 YYEKEE (reference sequence). V lost 3 bases and J lost 0; bases outside the gene matches: 0. The CDR3 spans 15 residues.

The CDR3 DNA reads TGTGCCAGCAGTTACGAGCCTAACTATGGCTACACCTTC. Translated, it gives CASSYEPNYGYTF. The rearrangement links TRBV6-5 to TRBJ1-2; D is unclear. Between the trimmed V and J ends, which lost 2 bases and 0 bases, there was a span of 4 bases. The CDR3 spans 13 residues. Germline CDR1 and CDR2: MNHEY and SVGAGI.

The V gene is TRBV2, the J gene TRBJ2-1; TRBD2 matches at 8 bases. The length of the CDR3 is 17 residues. The V gene's germline CDR1 is SNHLY and CDR2 FYNNEI. V lost 4 bases and J lost 0; bases outside the gene matches: 8. CDR3 loop: CASSVLTSASSYNEQFF. The CDR3, as DNA: TGTGCCAGCAGTGTTTTGACTAGCGCGAGCTCCTACAATGAGCAGTTCTTC.

The chain is built from TRBV4-1 and TRBJ2-5; 8 bases map to TRBD2. Germline-derived CDR1 and CDR2 are MGHRA and YSYEKL. Germline trimming cut 4 bases from V and 5 bases from J; bases unmatched to any gene: 3. The CDR3 length is 13 residues. CDR3 loop: CASSLGLGETQYF. Here the CDR3 DNA reads TGCGCCAGCAGCCTGGGACTAGGGGAGACCCAGTACTTC.

This chain uses TRBV6-5 with TRBJ2-5; TRBD2 matches at 8 bases. Per germline, CDR1 MNHEY and CDR2 SVGAGI. The V gene end was trimmed by 6 bases and the J gene end by 2 bases; junction bases not matched to a gene: 8. This CDR3 is 15 amino acids long. Here the CDR3 DNA reads TGTGCCAGCAGCCAGTTCGGGAGGGTGCAAGAGACCCAGTACTTC. As protein: CASSQFGRVQETQYF.

The chain links TRBV28 to TRBJ2-3, with 11 nucleotides matching TRBD2. Germline V gene lookup returns CDR1 MDHEN and CDR2 SYDVKM. Germline trimming cut 7 bases from V and 0 bases from J; bases unmatched to any gene: 3. The length of the CDR3 is 15 residues. For the CDR3, the DNA is TGTGCCAGCATAACTAGCGGGAGAAGCACAGATACGCAGTATTTT. It is translated as CASITSGRSTDTQYF.

This sequence joins TRBV7-9 and TRBJ2-7, with TRBD2 matching over 9 bases. The V segment lost 3 bases and the J segment 2 bases; nucleotides outside the gene matches: 2. The CDR3 sequence is 14 residues long. Germline loops: CDR1 SEHNR, CDR2 FQNEAQ (reference sequence). The CDR3 nucleotides are TGTGCCAGCAGCTTTAGCGGGAGCGCCTACGAGCAGTACTTC. Translated, it gives CASSFSGSAYEQYF.

The rearrangement joins TRBV4-1 to TRBJ1-1, with 8 positions matching TRBD1. CDR3 size: 14 residues. Germline CDR1 reads MGHRA; CDR2 reads YSYEKL. V gave up 4 bases and J gave up 3 bases; unmatched junction bases: 4. The CDR3 DNA reads as TGCGCCAGCAGCCGCTTGACAGGGGACACTGAAGCTTTCTTT. Translating gives CASSRLTGDTEAFF.

The chain has TRBV5-1 and TRBJ2-1; 12 bases are a match to TRBD2. Germline values: CDR1 SGHRS, CDR2 YFSETQ. The V gene end was trimmed by 3 bases and the J gene end by 7 bases; junction bases not matched to a gene: 11. CDR3 size: 17 residues. As DNA, the CDR3 is TGCGCCAGCAGCTGGAGGACTAGCGGGGACCTAGGGAATGAGCAGTTCTTC. This encodes CASSWRTSGDLGNEQFF.

Comments on this clone: The sample contains more than one DNA sequence encoding this CDR3. V and J are TRBV27 and TRBJ2-7, with TRBD2 matching 8 bases. Per germline, CDR1 MNHEY and CDR2 SMNVEV (reference sequence). The J segment lost 0 bases and the V segment lost 6 bases, leaving 7 bases of the junction unmatched. The CDR3 consists of 15 residues. CDR3 residues: CASSPGLAGSYEQYF. CDR3 coding DNA: TGTGCCAGCAGCCCCGGGCTAGCGGGCTCCTACGAGCAGTACTTC.

V is TRBV28 and J is TRBJ2-1, with 12 bases lining up with TRBD2. This CDR3 is 16 amino acids long. The junction had 4 bases not matched to a gene; V was cut back by 2 bases and J by 5 bases. Germline V gene lookup returns CDR1 MDHEN and CDR2 SYDVKM. The CDR3 coding sequence is TGTGCCAGCAGTTTAGGCTCTAGCGGGGGGGACAATGAGCAGTTCTTC. This translates into CASSLGSSGGDNEQFF.

CDR3 DNA sequence: TGCAGCCACCCCGGGACAGACAGAGAGTACTTC. Protein sequence: CSHPGTDREYF. The chain recombines TRBV29-1 with TRBJ2-7; TRBD1 matches at 7 bases. This CDR3 spans 11 amino acids. Per germline, CDR1 SQVTM and CDR2 ANQGSEA. J lost 11 bases, V lost 8 bases, and 12 bases had no gene match.